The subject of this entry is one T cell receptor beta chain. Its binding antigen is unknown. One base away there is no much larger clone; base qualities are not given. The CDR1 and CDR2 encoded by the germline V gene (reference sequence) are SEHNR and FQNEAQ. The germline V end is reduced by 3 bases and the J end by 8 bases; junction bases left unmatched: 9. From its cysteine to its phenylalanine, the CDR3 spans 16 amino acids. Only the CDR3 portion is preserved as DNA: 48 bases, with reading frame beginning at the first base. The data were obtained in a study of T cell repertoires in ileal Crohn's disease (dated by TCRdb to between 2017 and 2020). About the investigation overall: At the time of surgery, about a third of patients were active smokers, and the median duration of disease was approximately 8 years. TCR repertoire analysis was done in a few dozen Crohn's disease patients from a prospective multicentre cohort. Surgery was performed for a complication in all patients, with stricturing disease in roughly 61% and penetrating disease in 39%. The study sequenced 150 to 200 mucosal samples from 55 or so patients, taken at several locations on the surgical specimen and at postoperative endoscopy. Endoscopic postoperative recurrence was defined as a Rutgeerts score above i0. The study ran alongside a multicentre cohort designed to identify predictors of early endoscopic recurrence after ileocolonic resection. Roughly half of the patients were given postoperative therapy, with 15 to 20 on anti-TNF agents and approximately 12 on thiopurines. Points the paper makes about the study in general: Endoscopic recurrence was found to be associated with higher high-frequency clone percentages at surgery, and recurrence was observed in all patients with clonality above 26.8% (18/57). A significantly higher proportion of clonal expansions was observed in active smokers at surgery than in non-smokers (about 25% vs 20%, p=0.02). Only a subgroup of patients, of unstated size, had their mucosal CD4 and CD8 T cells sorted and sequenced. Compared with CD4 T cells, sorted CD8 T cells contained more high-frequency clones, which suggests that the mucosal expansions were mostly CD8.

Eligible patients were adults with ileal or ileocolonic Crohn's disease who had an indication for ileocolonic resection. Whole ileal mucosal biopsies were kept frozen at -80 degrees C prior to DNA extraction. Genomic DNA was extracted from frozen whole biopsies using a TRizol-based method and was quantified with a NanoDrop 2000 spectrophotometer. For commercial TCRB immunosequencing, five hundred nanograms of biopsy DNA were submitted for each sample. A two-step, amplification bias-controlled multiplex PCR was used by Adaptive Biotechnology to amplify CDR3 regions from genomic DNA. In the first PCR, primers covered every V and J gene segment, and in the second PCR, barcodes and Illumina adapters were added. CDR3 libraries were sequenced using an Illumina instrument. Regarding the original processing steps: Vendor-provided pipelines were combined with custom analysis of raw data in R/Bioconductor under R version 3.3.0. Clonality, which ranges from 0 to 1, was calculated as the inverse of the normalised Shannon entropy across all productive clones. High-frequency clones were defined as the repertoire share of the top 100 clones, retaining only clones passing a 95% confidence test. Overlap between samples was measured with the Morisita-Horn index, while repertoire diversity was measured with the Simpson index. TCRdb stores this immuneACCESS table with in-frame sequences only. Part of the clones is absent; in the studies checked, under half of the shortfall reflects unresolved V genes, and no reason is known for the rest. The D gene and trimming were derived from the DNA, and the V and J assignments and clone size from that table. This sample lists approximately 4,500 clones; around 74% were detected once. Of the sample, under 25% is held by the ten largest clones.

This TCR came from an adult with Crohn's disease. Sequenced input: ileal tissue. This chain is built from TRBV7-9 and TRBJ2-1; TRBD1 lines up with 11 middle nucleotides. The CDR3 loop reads CASSLLRTGGPDEQFF. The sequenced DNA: TGTGCCAGCAGCTTGCTACGGACAGGGGGCCCCGATGAGCAGTTCTTC.